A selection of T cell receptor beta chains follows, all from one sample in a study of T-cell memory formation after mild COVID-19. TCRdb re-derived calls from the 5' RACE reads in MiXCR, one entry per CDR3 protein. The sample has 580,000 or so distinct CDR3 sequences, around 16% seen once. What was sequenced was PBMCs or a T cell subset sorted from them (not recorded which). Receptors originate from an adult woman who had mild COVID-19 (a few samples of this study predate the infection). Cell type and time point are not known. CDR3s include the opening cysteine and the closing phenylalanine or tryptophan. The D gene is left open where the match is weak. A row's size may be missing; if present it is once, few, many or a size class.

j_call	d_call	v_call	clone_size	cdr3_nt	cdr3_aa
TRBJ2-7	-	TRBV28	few	TGTGCCAGCATCGCGGCGGCTGCAGGGAGTAACGAGCAGTACTTC	CASIAAAAGSNEQYF
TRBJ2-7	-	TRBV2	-	TGTGCCAGCAGTTATGGGGGTTTAAGCTCCTACGAGCAGTACTTC	CASSYGGLSSYEQYF
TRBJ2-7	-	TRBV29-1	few	TGCAGCGTTGTCGGACACATGGGTACCTACGAGCAGTACTTC	CSVVGHMGTYEQYF
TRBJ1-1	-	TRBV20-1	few	TGCAGTGCTAAAGTAGAGGGTAACACTGAAGCTTTCTTT	CSAKVEGNTEAFF
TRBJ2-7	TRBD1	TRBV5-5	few	TGTGCCAGCAGCATAACCGACAGGGTCTACGAGCAGTACTTC	CASSITDRVYEQYF
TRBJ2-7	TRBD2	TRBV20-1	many	TGCAGTGCCCAAAAGGGGAGAGCGGGAGGTTACGAGCAGTACTTC	CSAQKGRAGGYEQYF
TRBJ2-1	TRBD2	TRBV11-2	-	TGTGCCAGCAGCTTCGGGACTAGCGGGGACAATGAGCAGTTCTTC	CASSFGTSGDNEQFF
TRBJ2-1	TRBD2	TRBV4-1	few	TGCGCCAGCAGCCTCCCATCTCCTGGCGGGGGATACAATGAGCAGTTCTTC	CASSLPSPGGGYNEQFF
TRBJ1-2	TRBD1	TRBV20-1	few	TGCAGTGCTAGAGATCCGTTGACAGGGAACTATGGCTACACCTTC	CSARDPLTGNYGYTF
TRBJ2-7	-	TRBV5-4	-	TGTGCCAGCAGCTCACGGTGGCAAGGGAGTGAGGAGCAGTACTTC	CASSSRWQGSEEQYF
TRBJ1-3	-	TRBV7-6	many	TGTGCCAGCAGCATAAGAACAGCGGGTCTCGGAAACACCATATATTTT	CASSIRTAGLGNTIYF
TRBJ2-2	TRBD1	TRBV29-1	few	TGCAGCGCCGGGACAGGGGGCTCCGGGGAGCTGTTTTTT	CSAGTGGSGELFF
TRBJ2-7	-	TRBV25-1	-	TGTGCCAGCAGAGTTACAGGGCATCCCTACGAGCAGTACTTC	CASRVTGHPYEQYF
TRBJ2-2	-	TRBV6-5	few	TGTGCCAGCAGTCCATATATCGTAGGGGAGCTGTTTTTT	CASSPYIVGELFF
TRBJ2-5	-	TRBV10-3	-	TGTGCCATCAGTGAGGGAGTGGGACAATCCCTTCGAGAGACCCAGTACTTC	CAISEGVGQSLRETQYF
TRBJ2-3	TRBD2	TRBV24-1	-	TGTGCCACCAGTGACCCCGGGACTAGCGGCTACACAGATACGCAGTATTTT	CATSDPGTSGYTDTQYF
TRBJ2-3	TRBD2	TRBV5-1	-	TGCGCCAGCAGCCCAGGACTAGCGGGGGGCCTTCGGGATACGCAGTATTTT	CASSPGLAGGLRDTQYF
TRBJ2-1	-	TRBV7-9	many	TGTGCCAGCGGCAGGGATGAGACCTACAATGAGCAGTTCTTC	CASGRDETYNEQFF
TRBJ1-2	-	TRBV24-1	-	TGTGCCACCAGTGATACCTCGGGGACGTACTATGGCTACACCTTC	CATSDTSGTYYGYTF
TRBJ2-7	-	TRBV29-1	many	TGCAGCGTCGGGAGCGCCTACGAGCAGTACTTC	CSVGSAYEQYF
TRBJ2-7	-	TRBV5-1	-	TGCGCCAGCAGCTTCTCACAGGCCACCGACGAGCAGTACTTC	CASSFSQATDEQYF
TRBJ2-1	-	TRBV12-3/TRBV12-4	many	TGTGCCAGCAGTACGAACCTAGACAATGAGCAGTTCTTC	CASSTNLDNEQFF